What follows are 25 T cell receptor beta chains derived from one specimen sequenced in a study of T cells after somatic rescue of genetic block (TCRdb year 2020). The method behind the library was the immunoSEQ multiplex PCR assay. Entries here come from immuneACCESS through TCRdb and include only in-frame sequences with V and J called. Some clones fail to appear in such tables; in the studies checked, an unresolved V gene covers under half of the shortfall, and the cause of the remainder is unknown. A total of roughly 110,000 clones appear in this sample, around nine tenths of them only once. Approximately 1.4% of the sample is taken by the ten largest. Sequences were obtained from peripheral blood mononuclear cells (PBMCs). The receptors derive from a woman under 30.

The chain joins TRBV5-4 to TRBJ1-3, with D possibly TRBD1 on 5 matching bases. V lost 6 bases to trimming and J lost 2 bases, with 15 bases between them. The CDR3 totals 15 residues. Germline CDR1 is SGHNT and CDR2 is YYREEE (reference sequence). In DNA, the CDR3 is TGTGCCAGCAACCTAAGAGGGGCAGCTGGAAACACCATATATTTT. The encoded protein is CASNLRGAAGNTIYF.

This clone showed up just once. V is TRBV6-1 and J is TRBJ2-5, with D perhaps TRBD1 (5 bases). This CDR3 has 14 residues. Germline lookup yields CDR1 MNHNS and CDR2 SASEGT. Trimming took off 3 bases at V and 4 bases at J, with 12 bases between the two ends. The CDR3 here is CASSDGQGRETQYF. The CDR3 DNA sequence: TGTGCCAGCAGTGATGGGCAGGGCAGAGAGACCCAGTACTTC.

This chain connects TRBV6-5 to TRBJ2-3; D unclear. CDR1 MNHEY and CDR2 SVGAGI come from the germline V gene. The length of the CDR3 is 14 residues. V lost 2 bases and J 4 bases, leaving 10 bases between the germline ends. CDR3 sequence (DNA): TGTGCCAGCAGTTACAGGGATCCATCAGATACGCAGTATTTT. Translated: CASSYRDPSDTQYF.

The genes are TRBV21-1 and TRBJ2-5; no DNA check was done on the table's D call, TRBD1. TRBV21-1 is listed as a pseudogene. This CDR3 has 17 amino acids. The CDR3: CASSGPAGTEAGETQYF. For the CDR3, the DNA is TGTGCCAGCAGCGGCCCAGCCGGGACAGAGGCGGGAGAGACCCAGTACTTC.

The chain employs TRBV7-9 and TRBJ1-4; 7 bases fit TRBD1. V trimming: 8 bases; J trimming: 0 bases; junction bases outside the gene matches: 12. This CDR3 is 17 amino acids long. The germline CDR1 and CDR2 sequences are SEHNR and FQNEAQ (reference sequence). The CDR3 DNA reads TGTGCCAGCCCAATAGGCGGGACAGTCGCAACTAATGAAAAACTGTTTTTT. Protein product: CASPIGGTVATNEKLFF.

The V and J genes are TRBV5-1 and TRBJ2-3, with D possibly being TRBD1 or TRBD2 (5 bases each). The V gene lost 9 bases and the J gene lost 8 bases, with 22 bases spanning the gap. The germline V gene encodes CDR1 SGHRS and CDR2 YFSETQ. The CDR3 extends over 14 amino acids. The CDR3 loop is CATRPPGPLGTQYF. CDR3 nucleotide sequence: TGCGCCACCCGTCCTCCGGGACCCTTGGGTACGCAGTATTTT.

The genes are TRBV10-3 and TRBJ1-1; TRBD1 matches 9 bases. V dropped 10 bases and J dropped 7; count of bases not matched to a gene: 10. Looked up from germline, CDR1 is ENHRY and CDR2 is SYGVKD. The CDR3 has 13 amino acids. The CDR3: CATMGQGVGEAFF. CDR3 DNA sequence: TGTGCCACGATGGGACAGGGAGTAGGTGAAGCTTTCTTT.

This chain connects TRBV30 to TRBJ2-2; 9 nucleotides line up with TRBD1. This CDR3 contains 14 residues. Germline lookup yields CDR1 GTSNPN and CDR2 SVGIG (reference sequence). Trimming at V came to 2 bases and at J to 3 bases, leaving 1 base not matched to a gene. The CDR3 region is CAWSRDRDTGELFF. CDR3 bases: TGTGCCTGGAGTCGGGACAGGGACACCGGGGAGCTGTTTTTT. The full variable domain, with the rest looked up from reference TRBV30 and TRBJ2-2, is SQTIHQWPATLVQPVGSPLSLECTVEGTSNPNLYWYRQAAGRGLQLLFYSVGIGQISSEVPQNLSASRPQDRQFILSSKKLLLSDSGFYLCAWSRDRDTGELFFGEGSRLTVL.

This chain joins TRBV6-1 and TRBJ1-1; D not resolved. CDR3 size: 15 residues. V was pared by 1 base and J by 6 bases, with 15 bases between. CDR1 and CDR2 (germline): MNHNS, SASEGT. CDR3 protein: CASSEGGGVLAEAFF. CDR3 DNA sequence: TGTGCCAGCAGTGAAGGAGGCGGGGTTTTGGCTGAAGCTTTCTTT.

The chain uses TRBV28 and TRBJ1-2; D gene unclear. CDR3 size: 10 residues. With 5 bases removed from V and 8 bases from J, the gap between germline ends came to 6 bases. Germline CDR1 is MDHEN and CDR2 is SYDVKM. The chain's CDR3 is CASSRGGYTF. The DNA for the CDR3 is TGTGCCAGCAGTCGTGGGGGCTACACCTTC.

CDR3 coding DNA: TGTGCCAGCAGCCACCGACTAGCTACCGGGGAGCTGTTTTTT. Amino acids: CASSHRLATGELFF. The chain uses TRBV5-5 and TRBJ2-2; 7 bases line up with TRBD2. V was clipped by 4 bases and J by 5 bases; unmatched bases: 5. Germline V gene data show CDR1 as SGHKS and CDR2 as YYEKEE (reference sequence). The CDR3 runs 14 residues.

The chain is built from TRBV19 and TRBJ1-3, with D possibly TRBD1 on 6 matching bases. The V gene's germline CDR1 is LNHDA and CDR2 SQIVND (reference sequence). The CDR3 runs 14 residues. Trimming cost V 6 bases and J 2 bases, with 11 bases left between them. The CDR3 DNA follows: TGTGCCAGTAGGGTACAGGGTCCTGGAAACACCATATATTTT. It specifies CASRVQGPGNTIYF.

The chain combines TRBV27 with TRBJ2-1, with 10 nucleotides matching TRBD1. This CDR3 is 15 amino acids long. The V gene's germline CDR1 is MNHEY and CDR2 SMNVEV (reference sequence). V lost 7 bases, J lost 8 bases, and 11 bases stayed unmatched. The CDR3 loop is CASIAGTGVVDEQFF. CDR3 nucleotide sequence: TGTGCCAGCATAGCCGGGACAGGGGTAGTCGATGAGCAGTTCTTC.

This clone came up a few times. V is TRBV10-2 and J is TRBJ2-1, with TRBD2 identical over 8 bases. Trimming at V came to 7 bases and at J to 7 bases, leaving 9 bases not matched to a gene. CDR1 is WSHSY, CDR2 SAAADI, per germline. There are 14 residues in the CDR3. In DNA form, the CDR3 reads TGCGCCAGCATGGGACTAGAAGGCACAAATGAGCAGTTCTTC. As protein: CASMGLEGTNEQFF.

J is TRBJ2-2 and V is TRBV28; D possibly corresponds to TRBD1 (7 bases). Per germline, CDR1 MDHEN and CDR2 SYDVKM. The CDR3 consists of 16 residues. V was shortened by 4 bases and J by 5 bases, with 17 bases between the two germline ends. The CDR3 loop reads CASSYRTGRGTGELFF. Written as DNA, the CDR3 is TGTGCCAGCAGTTACCGGACAGGTCGGGGGACCGGGGAGCTGTTTTTT.

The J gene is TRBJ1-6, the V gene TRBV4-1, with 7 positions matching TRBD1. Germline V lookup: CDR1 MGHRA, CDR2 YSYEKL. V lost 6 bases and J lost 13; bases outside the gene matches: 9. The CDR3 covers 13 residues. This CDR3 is CASRADRDAPLHF. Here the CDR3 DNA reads TGCGCCAGCAGAGCCGACAGGGATGCTCCCCTCCACTTT.

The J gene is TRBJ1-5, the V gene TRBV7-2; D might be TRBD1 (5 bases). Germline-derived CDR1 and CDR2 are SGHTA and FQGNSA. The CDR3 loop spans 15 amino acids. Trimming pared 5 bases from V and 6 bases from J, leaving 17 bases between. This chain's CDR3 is CASSPAGGGSQPQHF. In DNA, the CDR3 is TGTGCCAGCAGCCCAGCGGGCGGGGGAAGTCAGCCCCAGCATTTT.

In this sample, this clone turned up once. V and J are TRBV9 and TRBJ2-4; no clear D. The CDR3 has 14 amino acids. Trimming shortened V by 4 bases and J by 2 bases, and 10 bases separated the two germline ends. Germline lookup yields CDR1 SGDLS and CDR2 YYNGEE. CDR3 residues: CASSLTVSKNIQYF. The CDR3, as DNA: TGTGCCAGCAGCCTCACAGTATCCAAAAACATTCAGTACTTC.

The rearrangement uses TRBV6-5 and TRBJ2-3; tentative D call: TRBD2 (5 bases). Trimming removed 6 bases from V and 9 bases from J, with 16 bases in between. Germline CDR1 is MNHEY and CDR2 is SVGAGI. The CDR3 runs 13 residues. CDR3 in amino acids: CASRVSIGGTQYF. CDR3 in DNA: TGTGCCAGCAGAGTCTCCATCGGCGGGACGCAGTATTTT.

This chain's CDR3 is CASSVNRGQGSYEQYF. In DNA, the CDR3 is TGTGCCAGCAGCGTCAACAGGGGGCAGGGCTCCTACGAGCAGTACTTC. The chain is built from TRBV7-2 and TRBJ2-7; 9 bases are shared with TRBD1. The ends lost 5 bases at V and 0 bases at J; junction bases unmatched: 8. Germline V gene lookup returns CDR1 SGHTA and CDR2 FQGNSA. The CDR3 runs to 16 residues.

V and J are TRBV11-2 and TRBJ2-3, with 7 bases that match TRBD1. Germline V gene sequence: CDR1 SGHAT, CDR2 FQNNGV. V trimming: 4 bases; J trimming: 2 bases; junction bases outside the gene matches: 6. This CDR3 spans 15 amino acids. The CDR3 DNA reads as TGTGCCAGCAGCTCCTGGGACAGAAACACAGATACGCAGTATTTT. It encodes CASSSWDRNTDTQYF.

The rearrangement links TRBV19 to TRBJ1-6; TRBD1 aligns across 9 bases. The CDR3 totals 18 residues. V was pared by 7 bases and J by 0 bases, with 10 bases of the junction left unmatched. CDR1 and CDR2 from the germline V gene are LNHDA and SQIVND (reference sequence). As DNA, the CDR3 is TGTGCCAGTAAGAGGAGGGGACAGGGCAGCTCCTATAATTCACCCCTCCACTTT. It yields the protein CASKRRGQGSSYNSPLHF.

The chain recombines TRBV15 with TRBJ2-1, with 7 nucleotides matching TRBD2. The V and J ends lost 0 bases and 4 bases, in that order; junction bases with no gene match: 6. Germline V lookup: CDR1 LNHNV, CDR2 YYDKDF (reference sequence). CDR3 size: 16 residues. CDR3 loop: CATSRDEASGYNEQFF. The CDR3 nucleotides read TGTGCCACCAGCAGAGATGAGGCTAGCGGATACAATGAGCAGTTCTTC.

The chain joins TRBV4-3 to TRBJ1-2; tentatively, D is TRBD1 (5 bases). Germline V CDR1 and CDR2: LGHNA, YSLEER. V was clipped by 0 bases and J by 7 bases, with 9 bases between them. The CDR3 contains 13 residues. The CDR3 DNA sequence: TGCGCCAGCAGCCAAGATCGACAGAGTGGCTACACCTTC. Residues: CASSQDRQSGYTF.

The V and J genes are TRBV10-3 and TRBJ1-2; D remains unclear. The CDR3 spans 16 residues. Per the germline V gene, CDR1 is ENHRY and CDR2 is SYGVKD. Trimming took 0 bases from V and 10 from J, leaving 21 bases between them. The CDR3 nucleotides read TGTGCCATCAGTGAGTCCGCAATATCAAACAGCATAGTCTACACCTTC. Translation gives CAISESAISNSIVYTF.